This passage covers 14 T cell receptor beta chains from one sample sequenced in a study of shared clonotypes between healthy human individuals. Sequenced by immunoSEQ multiplex PCR; TCRdb stores in-frame clones only, minus some. In the table there are 2 million to 2.5 million clones, 90% to 95% of which are singletons. Sequences were obtained from naive CD4+ T cells from PBMCs. Subset denoted: CD45RA+ positively selected. Every receptor here comes from a man between 18 and 35 years old in good health. Some clones in this sample may be carry-over from other donors' samples.

Notes on this clone: The sample carries other DNA sequences with the same CDR3. In nucleotides, the CDR3 is TGTGCCAGCAGCTTAGGCGCCAACACCGGGGAGCTGTTTTTT. Translating it yields CASSLGANTGELFF. This sequence joins TRBV7-2 and TRBJ2-2, with D hard to call. Germline V lookup: CDR1 SGHTA, CDR2 FQGNSA. This CDR3 has 14 residues. Trimming pared 1 base from V and 2 bases from J, leaving 5 bases between.

This clone appeared a single time. This chain connects TRBV7-3 to TRBJ2-3; 7 bases fit TRBD2. There are 12 residues in the CDR3. CDR1 and CDR2 (germline): SGHTA, FQGTGA. V shed 8 bases, J shed 5 bases, and the junction held 4 bases outside the gene matches. The DNA of the CDR3 is TGTGCCAGCGCGGGAGTATTAGATACGCAGTATTTT. Its protein product is CASAGVLDTQYF.

This clone showed up just once. The same CDR3 arises from other DNA sequences in this sample as well. The chain employs TRBV6-6 and TRBJ2-7; D possibly corresponds to TRBD1 (5 bases). The CDR3 length is 15 residues. Between the trimmed V and J ends, which lost 2 bases and 1 base, there was a span of 12 bases. The germline CDR1 and CDR2 sequences are MNHNY and SVGAGI (reference sequence). CDR3 in amino acids: CASSYLQGPSYEQYF. The CDR3 nucleotides are TGTGCCAGCAGTTACCTCCAGGGCCCTTCCTACGAGCAGTACTTC.

The V call is TRBV5-4, the J call TRBJ2-3, with D hard to call. Germline V gene lookup returns CDR1 SGHNT and CDR2 YYREEE (reference sequence). The CDR3 contains 15 residues. The V end was cut by 0 bases, the J end by 3 bases, with 11 bases between. The CDR3 spells CASSLAKSGTDTQYF. CDR3 nucleotides: TGTGCCAGCAGCTTGGCCAAGTCGGGTACAGATACGCAGTATTTT.

On this clone itself: This same CDR3 is encoded by further DNA sequences in the sample. J is TRBJ2-1 and V is TRBV7-6; TRBD2 is a possible D gene (5 bases). Trimming took off 0 bases at V and 7 bases at J, with 7 bases between the two ends. The CDR3 spans 13 residues. Germline loops: CDR1 SGHVS, CDR2 FNYEAQ. CDR3 amino acids: CASSLARGNEQFF. The CDR3, as DNA: TGTGCCAGCAGCTTAGCGAGAGGGAATGAGCAGTTCTTC.

The chain couples TRBV18 to TRBJ2-4; no clear D gene. CDR1 KGHSH and CDR2 LQKENI come from the germline V gene. This CDR3 comprises 18 residues. Trimming shortened V by 0 bases and J by 0 bases, and 15 bases separated the two germline ends. This CDR3 reads CASSPPNAAAAAKNIQYF. DNA of the CDR3: TGTGCCAGCTCACCACCTAATGCGGCGGCGGCAGCCAAAAACATTCAGTACTTC.

The chain uses TRBV4-2 and TRBJ2-1; D is ambiguous. This CDR3 has 12 amino acids. V was pared by 1 base and J by 7 bases, with 5 bases between. Germline V gene sequence: CDR1 LGHNA, CDR2 YNFKEQ. The CDR3 nucleotides read TGTGCCAGCAGCCAAGTTAAAAATGAGCAGTTCTTC. It translates to CASSQVKNEQFF.

The chain carries TRBV7-8 and TRBJ2-7; 8 nucleotides match TRBD1. This CDR3 comprises 17 residues. CDR1 is SGHVS, CDR2 FQNEAQ, per germline. The ends lost 4 bases at V and 7 bases at J; junction bases unmatched: 18. CDR3 sequence: CASSSETGVPFFREQYF. The CDR3 DNA reads as TGTGCCAGCAGCTCAGAGACAGGGGTGCCTTTTTTTAGGGAGCAGTACTTC. The full variable domain, in which reference TRBV7-8 and TRBJ2-7 provide the parts outside the CDR3, is GAGVSQSPRYKVAKRGQDVALRCDPISGHVSLFWYQQALGQGPEFLTYFQNEAQLDKSGLPSDRFFAERPEGSVSTLKIQRTQQEDSAVYLCASSSETGVPFFREQYFGPGTRLTVT.

CDR3 protein: CASSSRSGDSYYEQYF. CDR3 coding DNA: TGTGCCAGCAGCTCACGTAGCGGAGACAGTTATTACGAGCAGTACTTC. This rearrangement joins TRBV7-2 to TRBJ2-7; D possibly corresponds to TRBD2 (6 bases). V was cut by 4 bases and J by 4 bases, with 20 bases left in between. Germline V CDR1 and CDR2: SGHTA, FQGNSA. The CDR3 length is 16 residues.

Written as DNA, the CDR3 is TGTGCCAGCAGCCGGGACAGGGGAAACTATGGCTACACCTTC. This sequence encodes CASSRDRGNYGYTF. The chain combines TRBV7-2 with TRBJ1-2; TRBD1 matches 10 bases. Germline CDR1 reads SGHTA; CDR2 reads FQGNSA. The CDR3 has 14 amino acids. V was pared by 5 bases and J by 2 bases, with 2 bases of the junction left unmatched. Complete variable domain (other parts from reference TRBV7-2 and TRBJ1-2): GAGVSQSPSNKVTEKGKDVELRCDPISGHTALYWYRQSLGQGLEFLIYFQGNSAPDKSGLPSDRFSAERTGGSVSTLTIQRTQQEDSAVYLCASSRDRGNYGYTFGSGTRLTVV.

The V gene is TRBV29-1, the J gene TRBJ2-5; D is unclear. The closer fit of TRBJ2-7 to the DNA end suggests the J call may be wrong. Germline V gene data show CDR1 as SQVTM and CDR2 as ANQGSEA. The CDR3 runs 12 residues. The chain's CDR3 is CSASQAFDEQYF. In nucleotides, the CDR3 is TGCAGCGCCTCCCAGGCTTTCGACGAGCAGTACTTC.

The V call is TRBV27, the J call TRBJ1-4, with D perhaps TRBD1 (5 bases). V lost 5 bases to trimming and J lost 4 bases, with 32 bases between them. Germline V gives CDR1 MNHEY, CDR2 SMNVEV (reference sequence). The CDR3 is made up of 21 amino acids. CDR3 sequence (DNA): TGTGCCAGCAGTCCTTACTCAACCCGATCGGGTAGCGGGGGGAGTAATGAAAAACTGTTTTTT. As protein: CASSPYSTRSGSGGSNEKLFF. Combining the CDR3 with reference TRBV27 and TRBJ1-4 gives the whole variable domain EAQVTQNPRYLITVTGKKLTVTCSQNMNHEYMSWYRQDPGLGLRQIYYSMNVEVTDKGDVPEGYKVSRKEKRNFPLILESPSPNQTSLYFCASSPYSTRSGSGGSNEKLFFGSGTQLSVL.

The V and J genes are TRBV27 and TRBJ2-2; a weak D match, TRBD1 (7 bases). Trimming took off 2 bases at V and 7 bases at J, with 17 bases between the two ends. The CDR3 is 16 amino acids. From germline, CDR1 is MNHEY and CDR2 SMNVEV (reference sequence). Here the CDR3 DNA reads TGTGCCAGCAGTTTAAGGGGCAGGGGGGTATTCGGGGAGCTGTTTTTT. It specifies CASSLRGRGVFGELFF.

The chain combines TRBV4-1 with TRBJ2-5; the match to TRBD2 covers 16 bases. The V segment lost 3 bases and the J segment 5 bases; nucleotides outside the gene matches: 9. This CDR3 region has 18 residues. From germline, CDR1 is MGHRA and CDR2 YSYEKL. The CDR3 here is CASSQSGLAGGPGETQYF. The CDR3, as DNA: TGCGCCAGCAGCCAGTCGGGACTAGCGGGAGGGCCGGGGGAGACCCAGTACTTC.